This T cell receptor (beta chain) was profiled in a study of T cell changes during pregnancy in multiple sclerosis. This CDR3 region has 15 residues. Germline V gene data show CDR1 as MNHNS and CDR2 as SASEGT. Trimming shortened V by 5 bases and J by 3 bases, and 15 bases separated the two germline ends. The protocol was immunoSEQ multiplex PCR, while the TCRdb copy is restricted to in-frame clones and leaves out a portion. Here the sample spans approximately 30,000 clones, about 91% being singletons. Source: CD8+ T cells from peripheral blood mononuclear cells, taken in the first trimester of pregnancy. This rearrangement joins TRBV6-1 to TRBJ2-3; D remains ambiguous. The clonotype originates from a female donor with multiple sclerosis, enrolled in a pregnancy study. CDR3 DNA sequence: TGTGCCAGCAGTCCGACCCAAACCGGGACAGATACGCAGTATTTT. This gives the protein CASSPTQTGTDTQYF.